This T cell receptor beta chain was observed in a study of cytomegalovirus exposure and HLA in healthy donors (dated by TCRdb to about 2017). About the investigation overall: An earlier analysis of approximately 640 of the donors reported approximately 300 Gb of sequence data and around 110 million unique TCR beta sequences from 190 million or so T cells. Roughly 300 gigabases of sequencing data and 91 million or so unique TCR sequences made up an early release that covered about 640 HLA-typed donors. Among the roughly 390 genotyped donors, around 81% belonged to the genetic ancestry cluster associated with self-reported Caucasian donors. The study aimed to test whether signatures of past pathogen exposure could be identified by cataloging public T cell receptors. The T cell repertoires of around 670 subjects were profiled by immunosequencing and related to cytomegalovirus serostatus. A separate validation cohort of 90 to 150 different subjects was used in addition to the approximately 640-subject first cohort. To predict cytomegalovirus infection status, the study brought together high-throughput TCR immunosequencing, statistical association of individual TCRs with disease status, and machine learning. A later analysis re-analyzed previously published TCR beta repertoires from about 730 donors and added high-resolution HLA genotyping to study TCR occurrence patterns. The later analysis used no new phenotypic data to find candidate immune exposures, relying instead on TCR beta sequences and their occurrence across donors. An earlier analysis of 587 of the donors applied high-throughput TCR beta sequencing to assess whether each TCR beta V gene segment acted as functional or pseudogenic. Donor age, sex, ethnicity and CMV serostatus were compiled alongside the repertoire data. A later genetic analysis used genome-wide SNP genotypes for about 65% of the 666 donors, treating that subset as a discovery cohort. Every discovery cohort repertoire had been produced on one sequencing platform. HLA typing covered class I and class II loci at four-digit resolution. Typing coverage differed by locus: A, B, C, DRB1 and DQB1 were typed in roughly 620-630 donors, DQA1 in about 500, DPA1 in approximately 610, and DPB1 in just under 490. Five DR-DQ haplotypes were handled as single units for association and clustering, since linkage in the cohort was strong. On average, roughly 250,000 unique TCR beta nucleotide sequences were sequenced per donor among some 430 genotyped donors of the cohort, with around 19% of those sequences being non-productive. What the work shows at the level of the full study, not this receptor alone: In an earlier analysis of more than 450 of the donors, most TCR beta V segments were observed in productive rearrangements about 90% or about 30% of the time, broadly matching IMGT annotations. Only TCR beta chains were sequenced in this cohort, and the absence of alpha or paired-chain data limited detectable features. Across donors, most TCR sequences were observed very rarely, whereas some public TCRs were present in many individuals. A further reported finding was that TCR beta sequences accurately predicted the HLA-A and HLA-B alleles for most subjects in the first cohort. A later analysis reported that several top co-occurrence clusters appeared linked to parvovirus B19, influenza, CMV and Epstein-Barr virus. Because the 87-base-pair reads could not distinguish some IMGT-functional V segments, including TRBV6-2 and TRBV6-3, those segments were excluded. A total of 164 TCR beta chains were listed by the study as associated with cytomegalovirus. CMV serostatus was the only immune exposure information available for the cohort. In a later genetic analysis, a missense DCLRE1C variant was associated with V-gene and J-gene trimming of TCR beta chains, and the association was replicated in an independent cohort. The classifier was reported to diagnose cytomegalovirus status with high specificity and sensitivity in both the original cohort and the validation cohort. Compared with equally common non-associated chains, HLA-associated TCR beta chains in a later analysis were more clonally expanded and had lower generation probabilities. At a false discovery rate of 0.05, a later analysis linked about 16,000 TCR beta sequences to specific HLA alleles. According to a later analysis, TCR association rates differed among HLA loci, with DRB1 alleles showing the most associated TCRs and HLA-C alleles showing the fewest. A cluster of highly shared sequence variants was judged likely to represent a technical artifact of the sequencing pipeline. In a later genetic analysis, fewer N-insertions in productive TCRs were reported among donors in an Asian-associated ancestry cluster than the roughly 700-donor mean. Three of the identified cytomegalovirus-associated TCR beta chains were confirmed in vitro to be specific for cytomegalovirus antigens. Sequencing depth was assumed to be roughly uniform across donors in the presence/absence analyses, though that assumption may not hold. According to a later analysis, most CMV-associated TCR beta chains appeared to be HLA-restricted, and the HLA associations seemed to be driven largely by CMV exposure. According to the authors, the approach could potentially be generalized to other disease states and immunological phenotypes. Linkage disequilibrium might explain the correlated functional status among segregating V segments, but an unknown experimental factor could not be excluded. Because counts were too low, seventeen rarely observed V segments, including chromosome 9 orphons, were excluded from the earlier analysis of 587 of the donors. Strong co-occurrence of HLA alleles, especially DR and DQ, made assigning TCR associations to individual alleles difficult. HLA typing was unavailable for some donors at each locus, so association tests used only the typed subset.

The library relied on the immunoSEQ multiplex PCR assay. The multiplex PCR relied on a mix of 60 forward primers for TCR Vbeta segments and 13 reverse primers for TCR Jbeta segments. Amplification of the CDR3 region of rearranged TCR beta genes was performed with a multiplex PCR assay on genomic DNA. The amplified TCR beta libraries were sequenced on the Illumina HiSeq System as 87-base-pair reads. In the source study's methods: In a later analysis, tens of millions of unique TCR beta chains were counted across the roughly 610 repertoires, and roughly 9.9 million of these chains were shared by at least two donors. Raw reads were error-corrected and collapsed into unique sequences by a nearest-neighbor algorithm in which closely related sequences were merged to remove PCR and sequencing errors. V, D and J gene segments were assigned by aligning CDR3 sequences to IMGT reference sequences. Each retained sequence needed at least a six-nucleotide match to both a V gene segment and a J gene segment. Rearrangements were called productive when the CDR3 lacked stop codons and stayed in frame with V and J; all others were non-productive. Following IMGT convention, CDR3 was defined as the stretch from the second conserved V-encoded cysteine to the conserved J-encoded phenylalanine. The earlier analysis of about 620 of the donors excluded sequences that lacked an unambiguous match to a single V gene segment. An earlier analysis of just under 600 of the donors called V segments functional above 56.7% productive rearrangements and segregating when the between-donor standard deviation exceeded 5%. A statistical classification framework was built for diagnosing cytomegalovirus status from the catalog of TCR beta chain sequences. A later analysis assigned V and J genes by comparing TCR nucleotide sequences with IMGT/GENE-DB human TR gene sequences. Using the TCRdist pipeline, a later analysis assigned CDR3 sequences along with most-parsimonious VDJ recombination scenarios. In a later analysis, every TCR beta chain was defined by the combination of its CDR3 amino acid sequence and its V-gene family, and reads without a unique V-gene family were dropped. To address suspected cross-contamination and a sequencing artifact, a later analysis removed 450 to 700 highly shared, low-generation-probability nucleotide sequences. A later analysis calculated a clonal expansion index for each public chain from normalized within-repertoire ranks of inferred template counts. A later analysis computed generation probabilities with a VDJ recombination model fitted to out-of-frame rearrangements, and checked the results against IGoR. In a later analysis, TCR-TCR, TCR-HLA and TCR-CMV co-occurrence was scored with hypergeometric tests, and a repertoire-size bias correction was applied to TCR pairs. In a later analysis, false discovery rates were estimated by permuting HLA or CMV assignments 20 times. In a later analysis, co-occurring TCRs were grouped using DBSCAN, and TCRdist sequence similarity was added for clustering within HLA-allele-positive subsets. Repertoires with fewer than 30,000 or more than 120,000 public chains, plus five repertoires with anomalous nucleotide sharing, were excluded from co-occurrence clustering. TCRdb's version of the immuneACCESS table is confined to in-frame rearrangements and falls short of the full clone set. An unresolved V gene accounts for under half of the shortfall where checked; the remainder is of unknown origin. V, J and clone size derive from that table, while D and trimming were established from the DNA sequence. The sample records roughly 100,000 clones, about four fifths of which are singletons. About a tenth of the sample rests with the top ten.

Trimming leaves V shorter by 2 bases and J shorter by 4 bases, with the junction holding 4 bases beyond the gene matches. Looking up the germline V gene yields CDR1 ENHRY and CDR2 SYGVKD. Its CDR3 holds 15 amino acids, cysteine through phenylalanine. Only the CDR3 portion is preserved as DNA: 45 bases, with reading frame beginning at the first base. The cohort consisted of 666 healthy bone marrow donors. Cohort members were all nominally healthy when sampled, although unrecorded immune exposures were likely present. CMV serostatus was positive for more than 250 and negative for about 50% of the roughly 700 cohort members, and was not recorded for this donor. A peripheral blood sample was provided by each donor, and peripheral blood mononuclear cells were used for TCR beta sequencing. Genomic DNA extraction from the blood cell samples was performed with the Qiagen DNeasy Blood Extraction Kit. As regards this clone: Its antigen is not yet known. No base quality information exists; no much larger clone differs at one position.

Sequencing input: PBMCs. This TCR was recovered from a human donor in good health. The chain is made from TRBV10-3 and TRBJ2-1, with TRBD2 identical over 8 junction bases. The DNA sequence is TGTGCCATCAGTGAGAGCGGGACTAGGTACAATGAGCAGTTCTTC. Its amino acids are CAISESGTRYNEQFF.